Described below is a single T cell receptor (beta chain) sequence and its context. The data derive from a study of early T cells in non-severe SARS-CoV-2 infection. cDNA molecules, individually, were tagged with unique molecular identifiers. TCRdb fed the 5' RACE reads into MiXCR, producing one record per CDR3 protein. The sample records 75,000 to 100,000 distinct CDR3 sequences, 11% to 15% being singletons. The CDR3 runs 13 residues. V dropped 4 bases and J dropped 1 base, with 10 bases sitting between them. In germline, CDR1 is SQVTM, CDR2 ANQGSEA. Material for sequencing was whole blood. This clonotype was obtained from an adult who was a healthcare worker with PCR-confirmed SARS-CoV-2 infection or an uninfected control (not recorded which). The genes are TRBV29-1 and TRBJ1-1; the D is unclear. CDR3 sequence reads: CSVVVSPNTEAFF. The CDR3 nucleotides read TGCAGCGTTGTAGTGTCGCCGAACACTGAAGCTTTCTTT.